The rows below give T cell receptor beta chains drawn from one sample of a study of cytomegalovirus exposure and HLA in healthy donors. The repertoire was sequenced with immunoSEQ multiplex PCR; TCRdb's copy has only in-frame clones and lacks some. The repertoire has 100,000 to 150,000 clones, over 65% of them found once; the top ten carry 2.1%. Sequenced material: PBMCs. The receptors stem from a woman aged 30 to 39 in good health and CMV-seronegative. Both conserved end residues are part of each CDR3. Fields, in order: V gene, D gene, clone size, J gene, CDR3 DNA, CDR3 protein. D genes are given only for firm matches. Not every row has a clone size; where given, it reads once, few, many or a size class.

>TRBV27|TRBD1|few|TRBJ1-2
TGTGCCAGCAGTCCTGGACAGGGTAGCGGCTACACCTTC
CASSPGQGSGYTF
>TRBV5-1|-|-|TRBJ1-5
TGCGCCAGCAGCTTGGAAGGTCGCGGGGAGCCCCAGCATTTT
CASSLEGRGEPQHF
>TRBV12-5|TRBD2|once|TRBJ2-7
TGTGCTAGTGGTTTGGTTCCGGGACTAGCCCCCTACGAGCAGTACTTC
CASGLVPGLAPYEQYF
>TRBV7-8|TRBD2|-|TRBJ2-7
TGTGCCAGCAGCTTAGATGAGGGGGGACTAGCGGGAACCTACGAGCAGTACTTC
CASSLDEGGLAGTYEQYF
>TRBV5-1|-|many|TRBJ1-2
TGCGCCAGCAGCTTGGCGATTACAGGGTATGGCTACACCTTC
CASSLAITGYGYTF
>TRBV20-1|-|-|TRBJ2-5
TGCAGTGCTACACTAGAGGAGACCCAGTACTTC
CSATLEETQYF
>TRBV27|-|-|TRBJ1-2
TGTGCCAGCGGCCGGCCGGGGAAGGACTATGGCTACACCTTC
CASGRPGKDYGYTF
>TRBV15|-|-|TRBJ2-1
TGTGCCACCAGCAGAGAGTCCCAAGACGGGAGCTCCTACAATGAGCAGTTCTTC
CATSRESQDGSSYNEQFF
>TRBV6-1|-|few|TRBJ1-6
TGTGCCACCCGGGCGGGGTGGAATTCACCCCTCCACTTT
CATRAGWNSPLHF
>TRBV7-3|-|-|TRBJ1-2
TGTGCCTTGGGGGCAGCTAACTATGGCTACACCTTC
CALGAANYGYTF
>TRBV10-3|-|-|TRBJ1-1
TGTGCCATCAGTGTCACAGCGGGGGACACTGAAGCTTTCTTT
CAISVTAGDTEAFF
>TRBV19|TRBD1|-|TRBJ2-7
TGTGCCAGTAGTAAGGGGGACAGGGCAAACTACGAGCAGTACTTC
CASSKGDRANYEQYF
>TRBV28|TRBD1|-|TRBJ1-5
TGTGCCAGCAGTTTCCTAAAGCTTGGGACAGGGGGTCCCTGGAGGCATTTT
CASSFLKLGTGGPWRHF
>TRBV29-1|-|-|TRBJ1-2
TGCAGCGGAGGGGAAGGGGGGGACTATGGCTACACCTTC
CSGGEGGDYGYTF
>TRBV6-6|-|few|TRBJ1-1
TGTGCCAGCAGTTACTCTCAGGGCACTGAAGCTTTCTTT
CASSYSQGTEAFF
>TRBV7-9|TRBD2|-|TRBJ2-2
TGTGCCAGCAGCGCTCCGGGACTAGCGGGGAACACCGGGGAGCTGTTTTTT
CASSAPGLAGNTGELFF
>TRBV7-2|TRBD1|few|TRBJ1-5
TGTGCCAGCAGTTACAGGGGGCAACAGCCCCAGCATTTT
CASSYRGQQPQHF